This T cell receptor beta chain appears in the sequencing data of a study of cytomegalovirus exposure and HLA in healthy donors. Broader study findings: Previously analyzed data showed that most TCR beta V segments were productive at a frequency of about 87% or about 30%.

Regarding this clone: No antigen is known for it.

Use of 60 Vbeta and 13 Jbeta primers characterized the PCR. Data came from immunoSEQ multiplex PCR; TCRdb stores just in-frame clones and leaves some out. The sample consists of roughly 130,000 clones, over 75% of them appearing once. This receptor was identified in a boy under 18 in good health and CMV-seronegative. The sequencing sample was made of PBMCs.

CDR3 coding DNA: TGCGCCAGCAGCCAAGGTCTTCTAGCAGTCCAGCCCCAGCATTTT. Amino acid sequence: CASSQGLLAVQPQHF. The genes are TRBV4-3 and TRBJ1-5; no firm D call. Germline V gene lookup returns CDR1 LGHNA and CDR2 YSLEER. V was clipped by 1 base and J by 7 bases, with 14 bases between them. The CDR3 has 15 residues.